The T cell receptor beta chain described here comes from a study of shared clonotypes between healthy human individuals. CDR3 length: 15 amino acids. Trimming shortened V by 3 bases and J by 6 bases, and 15 bases separated the two germline ends. Germline CDR1 LNHDA, CDR2 SQIVND (reference sequence). Findings and limits, study-wide: In contrast to clonotypes shared by all four donors, non-shared clonotypes had lower generation probabilities. Shared across several donors were roughly 4.8% of the naive CD4 clonotypes.

For this clone: As yet, its antigen is unknown.

Sequencing used immunoSEQ multiplex PCR; TCRdb keeps in-frame clones, though not all of them. The sample lists roughly 2 million clones, 90% to 97% occurring once. This clonotype originated in a man aged 18-30 years in good health. The rearrangement uses TRBV19 and TRBJ2-1; unclear D gene. Sequenced sample: naive CD4+ T cells sorted from blood. The sample's subset: CD45RA+ positively selected. The CDR3 sequence is CASSIGSAVGNEQFF. CDR3 bases: TGTGCCAGTAGTATTGGAAGTGCGGTCGGCAATGAGCAGTTCTTC.